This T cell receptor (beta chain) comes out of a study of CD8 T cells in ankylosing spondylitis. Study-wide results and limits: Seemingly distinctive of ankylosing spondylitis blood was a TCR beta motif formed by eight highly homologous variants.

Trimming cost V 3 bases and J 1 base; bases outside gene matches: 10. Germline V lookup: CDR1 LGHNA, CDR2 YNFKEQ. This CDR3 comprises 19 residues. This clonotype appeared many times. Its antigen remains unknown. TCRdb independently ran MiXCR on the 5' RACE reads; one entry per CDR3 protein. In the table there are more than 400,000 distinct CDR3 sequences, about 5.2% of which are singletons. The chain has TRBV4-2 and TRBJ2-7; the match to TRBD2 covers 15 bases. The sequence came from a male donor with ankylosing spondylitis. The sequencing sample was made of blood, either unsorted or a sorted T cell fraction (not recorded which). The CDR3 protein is CASSHVPGLAGGGSYEQYF. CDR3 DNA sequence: TGTGCCAGCAGCCATGTTCCGGGACTAGCGGGAGGAGGATCCTACGAGCAGTACTTC.